This is a list of T cell receptor beta chains from one sample in a study of cytomegalovirus exposure and HLA in healthy donors. Sequencing used immunoSEQ multiplex PCR; TCRdb keeps in-frame clones, though not all of them. The repertoire holds over 100,000 clones, with roughly 70% as singletons. Sequenced material: PBMCs. The receptors come from a man aged 25 to 45 in good health and CMV-seropositive. Each CDR3 is given with its conserved first and last residue. The D gene is left open where the match is weak. For some rows the clone size is stated as once, few or many, or as a class when expanded; others skip it.

j_gene	v_gene	abundance	d_gene	CDR3aa	CDR3nt
TRBJ1-2	TRBV5-6	.	.	CASSLGRPNYGYTF	TGTGCCAGCAGCTTGGGGCGGCCTAACTATGGCTACACCTTC
TRBJ1-5	TRBV4-1	.	.	CASSQGRASNQPQHF	TGCGCCAGCAGCCAAGGCAGGGCCTCCAATCAGCCCCAGCATTTT
TRBJ2-1	TRBV7-9	.	TRBD2	CASSPPRWREGGNEQFF	TGTGCCAGCAGCCCACCGCGCTGGCGGGAGGGGGGGAATGAGCAGTTCTTC
TRBJ2-5	TRBV28	once	TRBD2	CASGGTSFGTQYF	TGTGCCAGCGGGGGGACTAGCTTCGGGACCCAGTACTTC
TRBJ2-2	TRBV11-3	few	TRBD1	CASSPGTGGAGELFF	TGTGCCAGCAGCCCCGGGACAGGGGGGGCCGGGGAGCTGTTTTTT
TRBJ2-2	TRBV4-1	.	TRBD2	CASSQLASAGANTGELFF	TGCGCCAGCAGCCAACTCGCTTCCGCGGGGGCGAACACCGGGGAGCTGTTTTTT
TRBJ2-7	TRBV15	few	TRBD2	CATSSRLGLAGTYEQYF	TGTGCCACCAGCAGTCGGCTGGGACTAGCGGGTACCTACGAGCAGTACTTC
TRBJ1-2	TRBV5-1	.	.	CASSAPGDSYGYTF	TGCGCCAGCAGTGCCCCAGGGGATAGCTATGGCTACACCTTC
TRBJ2-7	TRBV4-1	.	.	CASSHGGQNLYEQYF	TGCGCCAGCAGCCACGGGGGACAGAACTTATACGAGCAGTACTTC
TRBJ2-1	TRBV28	.	.	CASSSAALYNEQFF	TGTGCCAGCAGTTCGGCAGCGCTCTACAATGAGCAGTTCTTC
TRBJ2-5	TRBV25-1	.	.	CASSSGQGTETQYF	TGTGCCAGCAGTTCCGGTCAGGGGACGGAGACCCAGTACTTC
TRBJ2-7	TRBV5-1	few	TRBD2	CASSYSGGPSHEQYF	TGCGCCAGCAGCTATAGCGGGGGGCCCTCTCACGAGCAGTACTTC
TRBJ1-2	TRBV19	.	TRBD1	CASNTGGGYGYTF	TGTGCCAGTAACACAGGGGGCGGCTATGGCTACACCTTC
TRBJ2-3	TRBV28	.	.	CASSFRGSTDTQYF	TGTGCCAGCAGTTTCCGCGGGAGCACAGATACGCAGTATTTT
TRBJ2-3	TRBV11-2	.	TRBD2	CASSPRTSGAATDTQYF	TGTGCCAGCAGCCCTAGGACTAGCGGAGCGGCGACAGATACGCAGTATTTT
TRBJ2-3	TRBV10-2	.	TRBD2	CASSDLAGVASTDTQYF	TGCGCCAGCAGTGATTTAGCGGGGGTGGCCAGCACAGATACGCAGTATTTT
TRBJ1-2	TRBV10-3	.	TRBD1	CAISDRTGGNYGYTF	TGTGCCATCAGTGATCGGACAGGGGGGAACTATGGCTACACCTTC
TRBJ2-2	TRBV30	.	TRBD2	CAWSVRGLVIFGGELFF	TGTGCCTGGAGTGTACGGGGACTAGTCATTTTCGGCGGGGAGCTGTTTTTT
TRBJ1-5	TRBV19	.	.	CASSIVGDRSNQPQHF	TGTGCCAGTAGTATAGTGGGCGACAGAAGCAATCAGCCCCAGCATTTT
TRBJ1-3	TRBV28	few	.	CASTLGQISGNTIYF	TGTGCCAGCACTCTCGGACAGATCTCTGGAAACACCATATATTTT
TRBJ1-2	TRBV6-1	.	.	CASSGGGGNDYGYTF	TGTGCCAGCAGTGGGGGGGGAGGAAATGACTATGGCTACACCTTC
TRBJ2-3	TRBV4-1	.	TRBD2	CASSHPPRLAGASDTQYF	TGCGCCAGCAGCCACCCTCCCCGACTAGCGGGGGCTTCAGATACGCAGTATTTT
TRBJ2-2	TRBV5-4	.	TRBD2	CATLSGRANTGELFF	TGTGCCACCCTTAGCGGGAGGGCAAACACCGGGGAGCTGTTTTTT
TRBJ1-1	TRBV7-2	.	.	CASSLWGMSVAFF	TGTGCCAGCAGCTTATGGGGCATGAGTGTAGCTTTCTTT
TRBJ1-1	TRBV2	.	TRBD1	CASSETHRGLGNTEAFF	TGTGCCAGCAGTGAAACACACAGGGGGCTGGGGAACACTGAAGCTTTCTTT
TRBJ1-1	TRBV15	.	TRBD1	CATSKGQGLQIGEAFF	TGTGCCACCAGCAAGGGACAGGGCCTTCAGATTGGTGAAGCTTTCTTT
TRBJ2-2	TRBV5-4	few	TRBD2	CASSYTSGYTGELFF	TGTGCCAGCAGTTATACTAGCGGCTACACCGGGGAGCTGTTTTTT
TRBJ2-3	TRBV9	.	.	CASSGEGLHTDTQYF	TGTGCCAGCAGCGGAGAAGGACTACACACAGATACGCAGTATTTT
TRBJ1-1	TRBV19	.	TRBD1	CASIGRGRNTEAFF	TGTGCCAGTATCGGGAGGGGGCGGAACACTGAAGCTTTCTTT
TRBJ1-2	TRBV27	.	TRBD1	CASGGTGRRGYTF	TGTGCCAGCGGTGGGACAGGGAGAAGGGGCTACACCTTC
TRBJ2-2	TRBV11-2	.	.	CASSPRGGGYTGELFF	TGTGCCAGCAGCCCCCGGGGCGGGGGCTACACCGGGGAGCTGTTTTTT
TRBJ1-2	TRBV29-1	few	TRBD1	CSVPTGFYGYTF	TGCAGCGTTCCGACAGGGTTCTATGGCTACACCTTC
TRBJ2-3	TRBV9	.	TRBD2	CASSDSGGASDTQYF	TGTGCCAGCAGTGATAGCGGGGGGGCGTCGGATACGCAGTATTTT
TRBJ1-5	TRBV6-5	once	TRBD1	CASSSDRGSNQPQHF	TGTGCCAGCAGCTCGGACAGGGGGAGCAATCAGCCCCAGCATTTT
TRBJ2-2	TRBV18	few	TRBD2	CASSIRGLADTGELFF	TGTGCCAGCTCTATCCGGGGACTAGCGGACACCGGGGAGCTGTTTTTT
TRBJ2-1	TRBV7-3	.	TRBD2	CASSLKWSGSVNEQFF	TGTGCCAGCAGCTTAAAGTGGAGCGGGAGTGTCAATGAGCAGTTCTTC
TRBJ2-6	TRBV4-1	.	.	CASSQPIAGANVLTF	TGCGCCAGCAGCCAACCGATAGCTGGGGCCAACGTCCTGACTTTC
TRBJ1-4	TRBV6-5	.	.	CASRDKGEKLFF	TGTGCCAGCCGGGACAAAGGGGAAAAACTGTTTTTT
TRBJ1-2	TRBV9	.	.	CASSVAYGSTRYGYTF	TGTGCCAGCAGCGTAGCGTATGGCAGTACCCGCTATGGCTACACCTTC
TRBJ2-1	TRBV10-1	few	TRBD1	CASSQGAYNEQFF	TGCGCCAGCAGCCAGGGGGCCTACAATGAGCAGTTCTTC
TRBJ2-1	TRBV11-2	few	TRBD2	CASRLSSGGDYNEQFF	TGTGCCAGCAGACTTTCTAGCGGAGGGGACTACAATGAGCAGTTCTTC
TRBJ2-1	TRBV30	.	TRBD2	CAWRQAGVYYNEQFF	TGTGCCTGGAGACAAGCGGGGGTCTACTACAATGAGCAGTTCTTC
TRBJ2-1	TRBV6-5	.	.	CASSYQYRGRGQFF	TGTGCCAGCAGTTATCAGTACCGGGGTAGAGGGCAGTTCTTC
TRBJ1-3	TRBV11-2	few	TRBD1	CASRKDRVENTIYF	TGTGCCAGCAGGAAGGACAGGGTGGAAAACACCATATATTTT
TRBJ1-1	TRBV5-1	once	TRBD1	CASSSTGEGGTEAFF	TGCGCCAGCAGCTCGACAGGGGAAGGAGGCACTGAAGCTTTCTTT
TRBJ2-7	TRBV7-9	.	TRBD1	CASSFPGQPTYEQYF	TGTGCCAGCAGCTTTCCGGGACAGCCGACCTACGAGCAGTACTTC
TRBJ2-3	TRBV7-9	.	.	CASSVGAPSGTDTQYF	TGTGCCAGCAGCGTTGGGGCCCCTAGCGGCACAGATACGCAGTATTTT
TRBJ2-3	TRBV7-3	.	.	CASSLSGGGADTQYF	TGTGCCAGCAGCTTAAGTGGGGGAGGCGCAGATACGCAGTATTTT
TRBJ2-3	TRBV11-3	.	TRBD2	CASSLGLASPSTDTQYF	TGTGCCAGCAGCTTAGGACTAGCGAGTCCAAGCACAGATACGCAGTATTTT
TRBJ2-7	TRBV11-2	.	.	CASRRGGASYEQYF	TGTGCCAGCAGAAGAGGAGGGGCGAGCTACGAGCAGTACTTC
TRBJ2-1	TRBV18	.	.	CASSLVRPARDEQFF	TGTGCCAGCTCACTGGTCCGGCCCGCCAGGGATGAGCAGTTCTTC
TRBJ2-7	TRBV7-7	few	TRBD1	CASSLKYKGRNRDRNVYEQYF	TGTGCTAGCAGCTTAAAGTATAAGGGGCGCAACCGGGACAGAAACGTATACGAGCAGTACTTC
TRBJ2-5	TRBV9	few	TRBD2	CASSVDGGGLETQYF	TGTGCCAGCAGCGTAGATGGGGGAGGGCTCGAGACCCAGTACTTC
TRBJ2-1	TRBV12-5	.	TRBD1	CASGLGGTAYNEQFF	TGTGCTAGTGGTTTGGGAGGGACAGCCTACAATGAGCAGTTCTTC
TRBJ2-7	TRBV10-3	.	TRBD2	CAISAGGDREQYF	TGTGCCATCAGTGCGGGGGGGGATCGGGAGCAGTACTTC
TRBJ2-4	TRBV5-4	.	TRBD2	CASSTGAGGLAKNIQYF	TGTGCCAGCAGCACTGGGGCGGGGGGCCTAGCCAAAAACATTCAGTACTTC
TRBJ2-3	TRBV5-1	.	TRBD1	CASSYGQGADTQYF	TGCGCCAGCAGCTATGGACAGGGTGCAGATACGCAGTATTTT
TRBJ1-1	TRBV27	.	.	CASSPTGTMNTEAFF	TGTGCCAGCAGTCCGACAGGTACAATGAACACTGAAGCTTTCTTT
TRBJ2-5	TRBV27	.	.	CASSPSGIRYQETQYF	TGTGCCAGCAGTCCCTCGGGGATACGATATCAAGAGACCCAGTACTTC
TRBJ1-2	TRBV9	once	TRBD1	CASSVGGMDREYYGYTF	TGTGCCAGCAGCGTAGGGGGCATGGACAGGGAATACTATGGCTACACCTTC